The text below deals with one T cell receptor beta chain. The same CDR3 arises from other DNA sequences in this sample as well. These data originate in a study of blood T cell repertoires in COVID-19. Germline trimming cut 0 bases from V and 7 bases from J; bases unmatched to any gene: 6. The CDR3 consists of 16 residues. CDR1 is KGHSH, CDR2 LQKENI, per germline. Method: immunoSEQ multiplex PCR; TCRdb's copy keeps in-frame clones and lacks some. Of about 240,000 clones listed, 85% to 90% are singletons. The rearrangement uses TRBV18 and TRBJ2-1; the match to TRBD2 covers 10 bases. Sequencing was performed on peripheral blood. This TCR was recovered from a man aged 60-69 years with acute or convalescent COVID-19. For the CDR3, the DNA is TGTGCCAGCTCACCACCTATTCTAGCGGGAGATAATGAGCAGTTCTTC. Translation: CASSPPILAGDNEQFF.